This TCR beta chain is from a study of T-cell memory formation after mild COVID-19. At the level of the study: For the most part, TCR clusters were specific to one donor. General study findings and limits: Pre-infection memory already had some responding clones, implying cross-reactive memory joined.

There are 15 residues in the CDR3. Per the germline V gene, CDR1 is SGHKS and CDR2 is YYEKEE (reference sequence). Losses at the gene ends were 4 bases for V and 6 bases for J; bases not matched to a gene: 9. 5'RACE, which relied on constant-segment primers, yielded TCR alpha and TCR beta cDNA libraries carrying sample barcodes and UMIs. TCRdb analysed the 5' RACE reads with MiXCR anew, one entry per CDR3 protein. The profile shows roughly 150,000 distinct CDR3 sequences, roughly 15% of them singletons. This clonotype was seen more than once but under ten times. Antigen unknown. The origin of this receptor is an adult woman who had mild COVID-19 (a few samples of this study predate the infection). Cell type and time point are not known. The genes are TRBV5-5 and TRBJ2-1; 8 positions match TRBD2. Material for sequencing was PBMCs or a T cell subset sorted from them (not recorded which). The CDR3 loop reads CASSPGLAGANEQFF. For the CDR3, the DNA is TGTGCCAGCAGCCCCGGACTAGCTGGTGCCAATGAGCAGTTCTTC.